This T cell receptor (beta chain) was observed in a study of early T cells in non-severe SARS-CoV-2 infection listed by TCRdb under 2021. For the study in its entirety: Because TCR sequencing relied on bulk RNA taken from unsorted whole blood, pairing of alpha and beta chains was not possible.

Libraries were constructed by 5' RACE. Instrument on record: NextSeq 500. The TCR library protocol attached unique molecular identifiers to individual cDNA molecules to correct for sequencing error and PCR bias. Sequencing covered both TCR alpha and beta chains, and within each sample the abundances of alpha and beta sequences were tightly co-correlated. Per the authors' processing: V gene, J gene and CDR3 annotation of TCR sequences was performed with Decombinator V4. Expanded TCRs were defined as changing significantly between any two time points under a Poisson model with p below 0.0001. TCR abundances were normalised to the total number of TCRs sequenced per sample and were expressed as counts per million. TRAV1-2 paired with TRAJ12, TRAJ20 or TRAJ33 defined MAIT TCRs, while TRAV10 paired with TRAJ18 defined iNKT TCRs. A search of VDJdb, accessed on 1 November 2021, was run for TCRs annotated to CMV, EBV and SARS-CoV-2, with TCRs annotated for multiple antigens excluded. The raw public data were reprocessed by TCRdb itself: fastp quality trimming at Q25, MiXCR clonotype calling, in-frame beta chains only. Each CDR3 protein gets just one entry, which takes the most common genes and DNA from the rows behind it. The V and J calls were not made by the authors but by TCRdb's processing. The sample table contains fewer than 70,000 distinct CDR3 sequences; only one count was recorded for around 12% of them. Jointly, the top ten make up 2.9% of the sample.

Paper-wide results and their limitations: VDJdb matching was skewed toward anti-spike CD8 responses, so virus-specific expansions were likely underestimated and private and CD4 specificities were missed.

This clonotype came up a few times. The antigen it binds to is not known. Base quality data are lacking; no much larger clone is found one base away. Set within a cohort of healthcare workers in London, UK, this nested case-control study involved weekly PCR testing of nasopharyngeal swabs along with blood sampling. Healthcare workers were enrolled in the week of the UK lockdown, from 23 to 31 March 2020, and were followed every week for up to roughly 15 weeks. In the germline V gene, CDR1 corresponds to SQVTM and CDR2 to ANQGSEA. The CDR3 has 13 amino acids, counting the end cysteine and phenylalanine. Solely the CDR3 DNA is kept, with 39 bases framed from the first base. The trim is 2 bases for V and 5 bases for J, with a gap of 12 bases between the germline ends.

The receptor chain draws on TRBV29-1 and TRBJ2-5; there is no confident call for the D gene. The receptor's source is an adult who was a healthcare worker with PCR-confirmed SARS-CoV-2 infection or an uninfected control (not recorded which). The sequencing input was whole blood. For the CDR3, the sequence is CSVERHDGETQYF. The nucleotide sequence reads as follows: TGCAGCGTTGAAAGGCATGACGGGGAGACCCAGTACTTC.